The entry that follows covers one TCR beta chain sequence. This sample was taken from a study of preoperative IRX-2 immunotherapy in early breast cancer. The repertoire was sequenced with immunoSEQ multiplex PCR; TCRdb's copy has only in-frame clones and lacks some. This sample has about 89,000 clones, with 86% found just once. Unmatched junction bases numbered 14, after V lost 8 bases and J lost 2 bases. The germline gives CDR1 GTSNPN, CDR2 SVGIG (reference sequence). The CDR3 consists of 15 residues. Treatment described: preoperative locoregional IRX-2 cytokine immunotherapy. Preoperative locoregional IRX-2 cytokine immunotherapy was tested in the phase Ib source study.

V is TRBV30 and J is TRBJ2-5, with 7 bases identical to TRBD1. The receptor was derived from a human donor with breast cancer. This specimen consisted of tumor tissue, obtained after IRX-2 immunotherapy. The chain's CDR3 is CASSSDRELQETQYF. As DNA, the CDR3 is TGTGCCAGCAGCTCCGACAGGGAGCTACAAGAGACCCAGTACTTC.